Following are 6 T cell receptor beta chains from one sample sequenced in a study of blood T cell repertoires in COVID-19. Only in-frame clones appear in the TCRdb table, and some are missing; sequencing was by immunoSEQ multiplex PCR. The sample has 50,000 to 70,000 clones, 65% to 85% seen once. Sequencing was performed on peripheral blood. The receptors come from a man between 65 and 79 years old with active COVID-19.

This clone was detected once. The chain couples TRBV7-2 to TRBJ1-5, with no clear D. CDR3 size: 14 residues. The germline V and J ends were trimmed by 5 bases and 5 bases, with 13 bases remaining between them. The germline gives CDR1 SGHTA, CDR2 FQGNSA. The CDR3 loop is CASSPQANDQPQHF. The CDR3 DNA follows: TGTGCCAGCAGCCCTCAGGCGAACGATCAGCCCCAGCATTTT.

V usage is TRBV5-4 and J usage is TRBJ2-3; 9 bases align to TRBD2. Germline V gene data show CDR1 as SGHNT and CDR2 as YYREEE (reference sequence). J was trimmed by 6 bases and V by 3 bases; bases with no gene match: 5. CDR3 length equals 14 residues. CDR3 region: CASSYLAGADTQYF. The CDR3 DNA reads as TGTGCCAGCAGCTACTTAGCGGGAGCGGATACGCAGTATTTT.

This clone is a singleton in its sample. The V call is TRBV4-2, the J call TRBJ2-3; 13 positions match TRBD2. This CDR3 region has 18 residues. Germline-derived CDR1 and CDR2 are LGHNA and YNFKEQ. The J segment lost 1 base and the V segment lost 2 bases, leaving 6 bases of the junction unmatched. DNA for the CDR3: TGTGCCAGCAGCCAAAGACGAGGACTAGCGGGAGGCACAGATACGCAGTATTTT. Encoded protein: CASSQRRGLAGGTDTQYF.

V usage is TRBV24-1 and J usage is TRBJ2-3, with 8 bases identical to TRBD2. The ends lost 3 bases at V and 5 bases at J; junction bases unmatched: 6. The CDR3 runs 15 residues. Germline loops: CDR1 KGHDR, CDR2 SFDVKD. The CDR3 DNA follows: TGTGCCACCAGTGATCCAGCGGGAGTTGGAGATACGCAGTATTTT. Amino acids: CATSDPAGVGDTQYF.

CDR3 DNA: TGTGCCAGCAGTTCCACAGGACTAGCTGGAGATACGCAGTATTTT. It encodes CASSSTGLAGDTQYF. The rearrangement uses TRBV6-6 and TRBJ2-3; TRBD2 aligns across 8 bases. Trimming at V came to 4 bases and at J to 5 bases, leaving 8 bases not matched to a gene. The CDR3 loop spans 15 amino acids. Looked up from germline, CDR1 is MNHNY and CDR2 is SVGAGI (reference sequence).

This chain's CDR3 is CASSEGGNRDTQYF. DNA for the CDR3: TGTGCCAGCAGTGAGGGAGGGAACAGAGATACGCAGTATTTT. V usage is TRBV6-4 and J usage is TRBJ2-3, with TRBD2 matching 7 bases. Looked up from germline, CDR1 is MRHNA and CDR2 is SNTAGT. Trimming cost V 3 bases and J 5 bases; bases outside gene matches: 5. This CDR3 is built from 14 residues.